A selection of T cell receptor beta chains follows, all from one sample in a study of regulatory T cells in long-lasting Graves disease. A single record per CDR3 protein comes from TCRdb applying MiXCR to the multiplex PCR reads. The sample consists of some 600,000 distinct CDR3 sequences, 15% to 20% of them appearing once. The same data also contributed to another study, on T cells in Graves' hyperthyroidism and ophthalmopathy.

This specimen consisted of peripheral blood mononuclear cells (PBMCs), obtained at new diagnosis, from a patient treated with antithyroid drugs. These receptors all come from a young man with Graves disease. The CDR3 runs from the conserved cysteine through the conserved F or W. D genes are given only for firm matches. Some rows have no size entry. The others give once, few or many, or a class for an expanded clone.

many	TRBJ2-7	TRBV6-5	TRBD2	15	TGTGCCAGCAGTTACGCCAGCGGGAGGGCCTACGAGCAGTACTTC	CASSYASGRAYEQYF
many	TRBJ2-3	TRBV3-1	TRBD2	15	TGTGCCAGCAGCAAGGCTAGCGGTAGCACAGATACGCAGTATTTT	CASSKASGSTDTQYF
NA	TRBJ2-1	TRBV2	TRBD2	13	TGTGCCAGCCTCACCTACGGGGGGAATGAGCAGTCCTTC	CASLTYGGNEQSF
few	TRBJ1-5	TRBV20-1	NA	13	TGCAGTGCTAGAGATGTTGTACAGCCTGCCCAGCATTTT	CSARDVVQPAQHF
many	TRBJ1-2	TRBV12-3/TRBV12-4	NA	11	TGTGCCACTAGGGGTGGAGGTGGCTACACCTTC	CATRGGGGYTF
NA	TRBJ2-1	TRBV5-5	TRBD2	14	TGTGCCAGCAGCGCTGCTGCGGGGGGGGATGAGCAGTTCTTC	CASSAAAGGDEQFF
NA	TRBJ2-3	TRBV20-1	TRBD2	15	TGCAGTGCTAGGAGGGCTAGCGGGAGCCCAGATACGCAGTATTTT	CSARRASGSPDTQYF
many	TRBJ1-1	TRBV30	NA	13	TGTGCCTGGAGTACGGAATTGGACACTGAAGCTTTCTTT	CAWSTELDTEAFF
many	TRBJ2-7	TRBV10-3	NA	14	TGTGCCGGCTCGGGCGGGGAGTCCCCTCGCGAGCAGTACTTC	CAGSGGESPREQYF
few	TRBJ1-2	TRBV5-1	NA	15	TGCGCCAGCAGCCTCGGGACTCCTGAAGACTATGGCTACACCTTC	CASSLGTPEDYGYTF
many	TRBJ1-6	TRBV6-1	NA	12	TGTGCCAGCAGTCCGACTCCTTCACCCCTCCACTTT	CASSPTPSPLHF
few	TRBJ2-1	TRBV6-1	NA	13	TGTGCCAGCAGACTAGTTTCCAACAATGAGCAGTTCTTC	CASRLVSNNEQFF
few	TRBJ2-7	TRBV18	NA	16	TGTGCCAGCTCACCATCTAAGGGGGAAAGCTCCTACGAGCAGTACTTC	CASSPSKGESSYEQYF
many	TRBJ1-1	TRBV4-1	TRBD1	18	TGCGCCAGCAGCCAAGTCCAAGGGACAGGGGACGGGAACACTGAAGCTTTCTTT	CASSQVQGTGDGNTEAFF
NA	TRBJ2-5	TRBV5-6	NA	13	TGTGCCAGCAGCCCCCAGGTCGGGGAGACCCAGTACTTC	CASSPQVGETQYF
many	TRBJ2-7	TRBV6-2/TRBV6-3	TRBD1	14	TGTGCCAGCAGTTACTCGACAGGGGTCTACGAGCAGTACTTC	CASSYSTGVYEQYF
many	TRBJ2-5	TRBV18	TRBD1	15	TGTGCCAGCTCACCACCGGGAACAGGGGTGGAGACCCAGTACTTC	CASSPPGTGVETQYF
many	TRBJ2-5	TRBV28	NA	19	TGTGCCAGCAGTTCATCGCTTTCTCAACCGGGACAAACCCAAGAGACCCAGTACTTC	CASSSSLSQPGQTQETQYF
few	TRBJ1-2	TRBV5-1	NA	13	TGCGCCAGCAATCCGGACAGTTCTTATGGCTACACCTTC	CASNPDSSYGYTF
few	TRBJ2-1	TRBV5-5	TRBD2	19	TGTGCCAGCAGAAAAGGGACTAGCGGGAATGGGGTATCCTACAATGAGCAGTTCTTC	CASRKGTSGNGVSYNEQFF
NA	TRBJ2-7	TRBV16	NA	14	TGTGCCAGCAGCCAGGGAGGGGGCATCTACGAGCAGTACTTC	CASSQGGGIYEQYF
few	TRBJ2-3	TRBV27	TRBD2	16	TGTGCCAGCAGTTTCCTCATGACTAGCGGGCCAGATACGCAGTATTTT	CASSFLMTSGPDTQYF
few	TRBJ2-6	TRBV19	NA	18	TGTGCCAGTAGTATAGCCTATGGACTCGGGTCCGGGGCCAACGTCCTGACTTTC	CASSIAYGLGSGANVLTF
few	TRBJ1-5	TRBV19	NA	15	TGTGCCAGTTGTTCACAGGGTTTGGGCAATCAGCCCCAGCATTTT	CASCSQGLGNQPQHF